This T cell receptor (beta chain) was captured in a study of T cell responses to AZD1222 COVID-19 vaccine. Study observations and caveats: Donors were mostly white British, more females; clonal diversity possibly underestimated.

In the case of this clone: The antigen remains unidentified.

The CDR3 is 15 residues long. The ends were cut back, 2 bases at V and 3 bases at J, with 10 bases in the middle. Germline CDR1 reads KGHDR; CDR2 reads SFDVKD. The protocol was immunoSEQ multiplex PCR, while the TCRdb copy is restricted to in-frame clones and leaves out a portion. The profile covers roughly 100,000 clones, with 90% appearing a single time and about 28% taken by the ten largest. The chain links TRBV24-1 to TRBJ1-5, with a tentative D call TRBD1 (6 bases). This clonotype was sampled from an adult in good health. The starting material was peripheral blood, obtained on day 0 of AZD1222 vaccination. In DNA form, the CDR3 reads TGTGCCACCAGTGATTCCACAGGGTCCAATCAGCCCCAGCATTTT. It translates to CATSDSTGSNQPQHF.